Sequencing of this T cell receptor (beta chain) was carried out in a study of T-cell memory formation after mild COVID-19. At the level of the study: Largely donor-specific sequence clusters came from a couple of donors. Study-wide findings and caveats: The appearance of some responding clones in pre-infection memory suggested that cross-reactive memory joined. Among clones peaking at day 37 in the second wave, SARS-CoV-2 specificity remained unconfirmed. Among contracting clones, CD4+ were mainly CM/EM and CD8+ enriched in EMRA.

The germline V gene has CDR1 MNHEY and CDR2 SVGAGI. Trimming pared 4 bases from V and 5 bases from J, leaving 11 bases between. The CDR3 totals 13 residues. TCRdb independently ran MiXCR on the 5' RACE reads; one entry per CDR3 protein. The data contain fewer than 300,000 distinct CDR3 sequences, over 15% of them seen just once; the ten biggest clones take up roughly 24%. This clonotype was seen a handful of times. Its antigen is not known. The sequence was collected from a man aged 18-30 years who had mild COVID-19 (a few samples of this study predate the infection). Cell type and time point are not known. The genes are TRBV6-5 and TRBJ1-2, with no clear D. Sequenced sample: PBMCs or a T cell subset sorted from them (not recorded which). This CDR3 is CASSFGLGYGYTF. CDR3 bases: TGTGCCAGCAGTTTTGGGTTGGGATATGGCTACACCTTC.